This T cell receptor beta chain was sequenced in a study of T cell responses to AZD1222 COVID-19 vaccine. With regard to this clone: Its antigen is currently unknown. At one end, the junction sequence differs from germline, possibly due to a read error.

Using immunoSEQ multiplex PCR, the repertoire was profiled, and TCRdb retains in-frame clones only, with some absent. The table lists about 120,000 clones, roughly 92% of them singletons. Regarding the study as a whole: As reported, nearly half of all spike-specific TCRs target variant regions that are unmutated. Most donors were white British, females outnumbered males, and clonal diversity was possibly underestimated.

This receptor was taken from an adult in good health. The sequenced sample was peripheral blood, obtained on day 0 of AZD1222 vaccination.

The CDR3 reads CASRLLRTANTEAFF. The CDR3 region has the DNA TGTGCCAGCAGATTATTACGGACAGCGAACACTGAAGCTTTCTTT. The V call is TRBV28, the J call TRBJ1-1; a weak D match, TRBD1 (6 bases). Germline CDR1 is MDHEN and CDR2 is SYDVKM. The CDR3 consists of 15 residues.